Following are 25 T cell receptor beta chains from one sample sequenced in a study of CD8+CD57+ T cells in acquired aplastic anemia. Both TCR beta VDJ combination and CDR3 sequence profiling were carried out. Genomic DNA was the template for this profiling. TCRdb passed the reads through MiXCR, listing each CDR3 protein once. The sample consists of 400,000 to 450,000 distinct CDR3 sequences, 55% to 75% of them appearing once. Sequencing was carried out using sorted CD4+, CD8+, or CD8+CD57+ T cells (not recorded which) from PBMCs. These receptors were collected from a human donor in good health, serving as a control.

Notes on this clonotype: Lacking the conserved final phenylalanine or tryptophan, this CDR3 likely reflects a read error. Because the CDR3's place on the DNA is in doubt, the DNA is left out and the CDR3 is given as listed by TCRdb. The chain couples TRBV7-2 to TRBJ1-1. Germline loops: CDR1 SGHTA, CDR2 FQGNSA. The CDR3 has 13 amino acids, counting both end residues. CDR3: CASSLHNRPQHFG.

The chain is built from TRBV7-6 and TRBJ2-7; D might be TRBD1 (6 bases). CDR1 and CDR2 (germline): SGHVS, FNYEAQ. The CDR3 has 14 amino acids. V lost 6 bases and J 7 bases, leaving 19 bases between the germline ends. The CDR3 nucleotides read TGTGCCAGCAGTGAAAGGACAGCCCACACAGAGCAGTACTTC. Translated, it gives CASSERTAHTEQYF.

Details on this clonotype: A single base separates this from a much larger clone, so it may be a read error. The conserved closing phenylalanine or tryptophan is absent in this CDR3, likely reflecting a read error. The chain carries TRBV7-2 and TRBJ1-5; D gene unclear. Germline V CDR1 and CDR2: SGHTA, FQGNSA. The CDR3 covers 15 residues. V lost 3 bases and J 6 bases, leaving 15 bases between the germline ends. This CDR3 is CASSLYSRSGQPQHI. CDR3 DNA sequence: TGTGCCAGCAGCTTGTATTCCAGGTCCGGTCAGCCCCAGCATATT.

J is TRBJ2-7 and V is TRBV12-3 or TRBV12-4, with D possibly being TRBD1 or TRBD2 (5 bases each). The CDR3 extends over 15 amino acids. The V and J ends lost 1 base and 7 bases respectively, with 17 bases between them. In nucleotides, the CDR3 is TGTGCCAGCAGTTTAGGGGGCAATCCCTCGGGGGAGCAGTACTTC. Translating gives CASSLGGNPSGEQYF.

This chain connects TRBV5-4 to TRBJ1-2; TRBD1 might be the D (5 bases). The CDR3 is made up of 13 amino acids. Germline V lookup: CDR1 SGHNT, CDR2 YYREEE (reference sequence). The CDR3 sequence: CANSPPGAGGYTF. The CDR3 DNA follows: TGTGCTAACAGCCCCCCTGGGGCGGGGGGCTACACCTTC. Supplemented by reference TRBV5-4 and TRBJ1-2, the full variable domain reads ETGVTQSPTHLIKTRGQQVTLRCSSQSGHNTVSWYQQALGQGPQFIFQYYREEENGRGNFPPRFSGLQFPNYSSELNVNALELDDSALYLCANSPPGAGGYTFGSGTRLTVV.

This clonotype showed up just a few times. The chain recombines TRBV15 with TRBJ2-1, with D perhaps TRBD2 (5 bases). The V and J ends lost 0 bases and 5 bases respectively, with 11 bases between them. Looked up from germline, CDR1 is LNHNV and CDR2 is YYDKDF (reference sequence). The CDR3 covers 15 residues. The CDR3 loop reads CATSRDPGSNNEQFF. CDR3 sequence (DNA): TGTGCCACCAGCAGAGACCCGGGGTCAAACAATGAGCAGTTCTTC.

This clonotype was seen only a few times. The chain has TRBV29-1 and TRBJ2-7; D assignment may be TRBD1 or TRBD2 (5 bases each). The CDR3 runs to 12 residues. CDR1 and CDR2 (germline): SQVTM, ANQGSEA. Deletions cut 6 bases from V and 2 bases from J, with 11 bases between. The CDR3 DNA reads as TGCAGCGTGGGGGACCCTGCCTACGAGCAGTACTTC. Its protein is CSVGDPAYEQYF.

The genes are TRBV12-3 or TRBV12-4 and TRBJ2-3; 7 bases map to TRBD2. The J segment lost 6 bases and the V segment lost 6 bases, leaving 12 bases of the junction unmatched. This CDR3 contains 15 residues. This chain's CDR3 is CASSRKAGWVDTQYF. CDR3 DNA sequence: TGTGCCAGCAGCAGGAAAGCGGGGTGGGTGGATACGCAGTATTTT.

Comment on this clonotype: A junction end diverges from the germline sequence, so it may reflect a read error. The chain couples TRBV7-9 to TRBJ1-4; D remains unclear. The germline V gene has CDR1 SEHNR and CDR2 FQNEAQ (reference sequence). The CDR3 contains 12 residues. This CDR3 is CATSGLVERLFF. DNA for the CDR3: TGTGCCACCAGCGGTCTGGTTGAAAGACTGTTTTTT.

On this clonotype: A clone one base away is much larger, so this may be a read error. The chain joins TRBV2 to TRBJ2-1; tentative D call: TRBD1 (5 bases). Germline CDR1 and CDR2: SNHLY and FYNNEI. The CDR3 spans 14 residues. CDR3 region: CASRLPGIDNGQFF. CDR3 DNA: TGTGCCAGCAGGTTGCCAGGGATCGATAATGGGCAGTTCTTC.

In its sample, this clonotype was seen many times. The chain carries TRBV6-5 and TRBJ1-2; D remains unclear. V was pared by 2 bases and J by 1 base, with 8 bases between. Germline CDR1 MNHEY, CDR2 SVGAGI. The CDR3 loop spans 14 amino acids. The CDR3 nucleotides are TGTGCCAGCAGTTACATCGGCGGTAACTATGGCTACACCTTC. Amino acids: CASSYIGGNYGYTF.

Of note for this clonotype: It is unclear where the CDR3 begins or ends on the DNA, so no DNA is shown, and the CDR3 is as TCRdb lists it. The V and J genes are TRBV7-2 and TRBJ1-2. Per germline, CDR1 SGHTA and CDR2 FQGNSA. The CDR3 sequence runs 15 residues, both termini included. The CDR3 protein is CASTSVGYTFGSGTF.

Turning to this clonotype: Mismatch with germline at one junction end may stem from a read error. The gene calls are TRBV7-2 and TRBJ2-7, with D tentatively TRBD2 (5 bases). This CDR3 comprises 13 residues. Germline V gives CDR1 SGHTA, CDR2 FQGNSA. The CDR3 DNA sequence: TGTGCCAGCAGCCGGGCGAGCGGCACAGAGCAGTACTTT. Its protein product is CASSRASGTEQYF.

In regard to this clonotype: The CDR3 does not close with the conserved phenylalanine or tryptophan, likely indicating a read error. This sequence joins TRBV7-3 and TRBJ2-5; 7 bases align to TRBD1. CDR3 length: 13 residues. Germline CDR1 reads SGHTA; CDR2 reads FQGTGA. The chain's CDR3 is CATSKDREETQYL. CDR3 nucleotide sequence: TGTGCCACCAGCAAAGACAGGGAAGAGACCCAGTACTTA.

The genes are TRBV2 and TRBJ1-2, with 9 positions matching TRBD1. This CDR3 region has 16 residues. V was pared by 0 bases and J by 4 bases, with 6 bases of the junction left unmatched. Germline-derived CDR1 and CDR2 are SNHLY and FYNNEI. This chain's CDR3 is CASSEALGTGSYGYTF. CDR3 nucleotides: TGTGCCAGCAGTGAAGCGCTCGGGACAGGGAGCTATGGCTACACCTTC. Together with reference TRBV2 and TRBJ1-2, the CDR3 gives the full variable domain: EPEVTQTPSHQVTQMGQEVILRCVPISNHLYFYWYRQILGQKVEFLVSFYNNEISEKSEIFDDQFSVERPDGSNFTLKIRSTKLEDSAMYFCASSEALGTGSYGYTFGSGTRLTVV.

J is TRBJ2-5 and V is TRBV30; D possibly corresponds to TRBD1 (6 bases). This CDR3 has 14 residues. From germline, CDR1 is GTSNPN and CDR2 SVGIG (reference sequence). Trimming removed 2 bases from V and 4 bases from J, with 14 bases in between. The CDR3 sequence is CAWSPPQGRETQYF. CDR3 nucleotide sequence: TGTGCCTGGAGTCCTCCCCAGGGGCGAGAGACCCAGTACTTC.

This clonotype appeared many times. V is TRBV20-1 and J is TRBJ1-1, with 7 bases aligning to TRBD1. This CDR3 contains 13 residues. The germline CDR1 and CDR2 sequences are DFQATT and SNEGSKA (reference sequence). The V gene end was trimmed by 5 bases and the J gene end by 0 bases; junction bases not matched to a gene: 3. The CDR3 sequence is CSAYRGVNTEAFF. CDR3 nucleotide sequence: TGCAGTGCTTACAGGGGTGTGAACACTGAAGCTTTCTTT.

This clonotype was found many times. The chain couples TRBV5-1 to TRBJ1-2; D is undetermined. Germline V gene data show CDR1 as SGHRS and CDR2 as YFSETQ. V was pared by 0 bases and J by 3 bases, with 3 bases between. The CDR3 sequence is 12 residues long. CDR3 sequence: CASSLGDYGYTF. CDR3 sequence (DNA): TGCGCCAGCAGCTTGGGGGACTATGGCTACACCTTC.

This clonotype was picked up one time. An end of the junction does not agree with germline; a read error may underlie this. The rearrangement joins TRBV5-1 to TRBJ2-7; 7 bases map to TRBD1. CDR3 length: 15 amino acids. From germline, CDR1 is SGHRS and CDR2 YFSETQ. CDR3 loop: CASSLSEGAVYEQYF. The CDR3 DNA reads TGTGCCAGCAGTCTTAGCGAGGGGGCTGTGTACGAGCAGTACTTC.

This clonotype was detected ten times or more. The chain employs TRBV4-3 and TRBJ2-7; D uncertain. Trimming left V 1 base short and J 0 bases short, with 10 bases between. CDR3 size: 15 residues. Germline CDR1 LGHNA, CDR2 YSLEER. The CDR3 DNA reads as TGCGCCAGCAGCCAAGCCCCGGACGGCTCCTACGAGCAGTACTTC. This encodes CASSQAPDGSYEQYF.

The rearrangement joins TRBV30 to TRBJ1-6; D not resolved. Germline CDR1 reads GTSNPN; CDR2 reads SVGIG (reference sequence). The CDR3 runs to 17 residues. Trimming left V 0 bases short and J 0 bases short, with 12 bases between. CDR3 residues: CAWSVLAGSSYNSPLHF. CDR3 DNA: TGTGCCTGGAGTGTACTAGCGGGGAGCTCCTATAATTCACCCCTCCACTTT.

This clonotype appeared once. One junction end does not reproduce the germline sequence, and a read error may be involved. The chain is built from TRBV10-3 and TRBJ1-5; D call uncertain. Germline V gives CDR1 ENHRY, CDR2 SYGVKD. The CDR3 loop spans 15 amino acids. DNA of the CDR3: TGTGCCAGCAGTTATTCAGCCGTAAGAGCTCAGCCCCTCCATTTT. This encodes CASSYSAVRAQPLHF.

The V gene is TRBV20-1, the J gene TRBJ1-6, with D tentatively TRBD1 (6 bases). The CDR3 spans 18 residues. V shed 0 bases and J shed 9 bases, with 24 bases lying between them. From germline, CDR1 is DFQATT and CDR2 SNEGSKA (reference sequence). CDR3 in DNA: TGCAGTGCTAGAGATCCTACACAGGGCCCCGGGTCGGCTTCACCCCTCCACTTT. Amino acid sequence: CSARDPTQGPGSASPLHF.

The chain uses TRBV5-1 and TRBJ1-6; 7 bases are a match to TRBD1. V dropped 7 bases and J dropped 12; count of bases not matched to a gene: 13. The V gene's germline CDR1 is SGHRS and CDR2 YFSETQ. CDR3 length: 14 residues. CDR3 DNA: TGCGCCAGCTTCGAGGGGGCGGGGAACGTACCCCTCCACTTT. This sequence encodes CASFEGAGNVPLHF.

The chain links TRBV7-2 to TRBJ2-3; tentatively, D is TRBD2 (5 bases). Germline V gene lookup returns CDR1 SGHTA and CDR2 FQGNSA. The CDR3 covers 16 residues. V lost 2 bases and J lost 11, with 23 bases in between. In DNA, the CDR3 is TGTGCCAGCAGCTTACCTGGGTCCTACGAGCAGGACTTGCAGTATTTT. As protein: CASSLPGSYEQDLQYF.